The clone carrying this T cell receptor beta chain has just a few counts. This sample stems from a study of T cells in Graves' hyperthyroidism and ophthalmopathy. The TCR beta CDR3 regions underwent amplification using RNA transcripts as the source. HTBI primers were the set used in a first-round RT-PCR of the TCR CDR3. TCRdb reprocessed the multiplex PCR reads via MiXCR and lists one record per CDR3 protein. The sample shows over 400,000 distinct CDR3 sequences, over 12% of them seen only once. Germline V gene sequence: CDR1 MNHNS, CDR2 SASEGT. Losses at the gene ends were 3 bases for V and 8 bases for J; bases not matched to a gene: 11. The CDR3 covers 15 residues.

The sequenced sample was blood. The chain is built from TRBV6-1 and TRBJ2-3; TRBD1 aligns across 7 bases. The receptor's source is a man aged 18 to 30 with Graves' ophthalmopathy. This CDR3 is CASSERTGHRGTQYF. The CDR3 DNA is TGTGCCAGCAGTGAGCGGACAGGCCATCGGGGTACGCAGTATTTT.